This T cell receptor beta chain was sequenced during a study of cytomegalovirus exposure and HLA in healthy donors. Regarding the study as a whole: The authors excluded some V segments, including TRBV6-2 and TRBV6-3, as indistinguishable. Testing in vitro showed a few CMV-associated chains specific for CMV antigens.

The length of the CDR3 is 16 residues. Deletions cut 6 bases from V and 2 bases from J, with 16 bases between. Germline values: CDR1 KGHSH, CDR2 LQKENI. 13 Jbeta primers and 60 Vbeta primers were used for the PCR. TCRdb keeps only in-frame clones here, not all; method: immunoSEQ multiplex PCR. The sample includes around 100,000 clones, 60% to 85% of them seen just once. On this clone: What it binds is not known.

The sequence was obtained from a female donor in good health and CMV-seropositive. The chain links TRBV18 to TRBJ2-2, with TRBD1 as a possible D gene (6 bases). Sequenced: PBMCs. The CDR3 DNA sequence: TGTGCCAGCTCCCCTCGACAGGCCGATAACACCGGGGAGCTGTTTTTT. Its translation: CASSPRQADNTGELFF.